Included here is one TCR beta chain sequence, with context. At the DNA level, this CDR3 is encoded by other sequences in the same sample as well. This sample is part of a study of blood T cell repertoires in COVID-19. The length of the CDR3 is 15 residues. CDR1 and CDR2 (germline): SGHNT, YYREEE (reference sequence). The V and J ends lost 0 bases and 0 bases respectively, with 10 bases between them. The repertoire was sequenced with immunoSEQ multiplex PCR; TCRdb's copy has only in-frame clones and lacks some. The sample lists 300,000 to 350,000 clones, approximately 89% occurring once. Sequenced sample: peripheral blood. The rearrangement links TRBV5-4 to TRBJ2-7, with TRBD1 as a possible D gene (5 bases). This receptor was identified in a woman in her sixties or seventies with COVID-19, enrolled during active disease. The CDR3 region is CASSLGQGSSYEQYF. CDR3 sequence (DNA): TGTGCCAGCAGCTTGGGGCAGGGCAGCTCCTACGAGCAGTACTTC.